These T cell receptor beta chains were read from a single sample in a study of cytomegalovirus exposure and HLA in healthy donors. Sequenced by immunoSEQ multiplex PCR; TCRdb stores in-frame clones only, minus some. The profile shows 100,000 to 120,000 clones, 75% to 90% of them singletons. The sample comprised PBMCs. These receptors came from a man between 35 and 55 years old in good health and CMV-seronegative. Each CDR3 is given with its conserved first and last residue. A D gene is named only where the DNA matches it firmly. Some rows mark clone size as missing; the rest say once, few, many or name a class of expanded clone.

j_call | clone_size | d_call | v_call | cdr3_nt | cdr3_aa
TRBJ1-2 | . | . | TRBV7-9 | TGTGCCAGCAGCCCGGGTCCGAACTATGGCTACACCTTC | CASSPGPNYGYTF
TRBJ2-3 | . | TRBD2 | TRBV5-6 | TGTGCCAGCAGCTTTAGCGGGGATACGCAGTATTTT | CASSFSGDTQYF
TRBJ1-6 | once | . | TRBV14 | TGTGCCAGCAGCCAAGATGCAGGGGCATATTCACCCCTCCACTTT | CASSQDAGAYSPLHF
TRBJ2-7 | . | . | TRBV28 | TGTGCCAGCAGTTCCGGGACAATGAGCTACGAGCAGTACTTC | CASSSGTMSYEQYF
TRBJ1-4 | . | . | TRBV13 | TGTGCCAGCAGCCCGACATGGGAGGGGAATGAAAAACTGTTTTTT | CASSPTWEGNEKLFF
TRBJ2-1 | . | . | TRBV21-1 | TGTGCCAGCAGCAAAGCGGGGGACAGCCATGAGCAGTTCTTC | CASSKAGDSHEQFF
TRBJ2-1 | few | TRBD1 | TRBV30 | TGTGCCTGGGCCCGGGGACAGAGCTCCTACAATGAGCAGTTCTTC | CAWARGQSSYNEQFF
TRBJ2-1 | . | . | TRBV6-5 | TGTGCCAGCAGTCCTGGCTCGGCGGCAGTGCAGTTCTTC | CASSPGSAAVQFF
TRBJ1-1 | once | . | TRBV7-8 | TGTGCCAGCAGCCCAAGGGCGGGAACTGAAGCTTTCTTT | CASSPRAGTEAFF
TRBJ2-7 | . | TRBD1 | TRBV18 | TGTGCCAGCTCACAACCTTTTGAGACAGGGGGACACGAGCAGTACTTC | CASSQPFETGGHEQYF
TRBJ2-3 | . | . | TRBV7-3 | TGTGCCAGCAGCCCCAGTTTCCCAGATACGCAGTATTTT | CASSPSFPDTQYF
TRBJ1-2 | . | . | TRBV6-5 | TGTGCCAGCAGTTCCCCCCGGACAGCCAATTATGGCTACACCTTC | CASSSPRTANYGYTF
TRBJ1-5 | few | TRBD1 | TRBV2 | TGTGCCAGCACCCCGGGACAGGGGATTCATCAGCCCCAGCATTTT | CASTPGQGIHQPQHF